The 11 T cell receptor beta chains presented below share a single source sample, sequenced in a study of identical twins. TCRdb itself ran the 5' RACE reads through MiXCR, one entry per CDR3 protein. The top ten hold 0.8% to 1% of the sample, which has a few hundred thousand distinct CDR3 sequences, 14% seen once. A further study also used this sample, focusing on yellow fever vaccine responses in identical twins.

The source material was CD4+ T cells sorted from blood. The receptors originated from a woman aged 18-29 years in good health.

This chain uses TRBV6-2 or TRBV6-3 with TRBJ1-5; D unresolved. The V gene's germline CDR1 is MNHEY and CDR2 SVGEGT. The V end was cut by 0 bases, the J end by 9 bases, with 9 bases between. The CDR3 runs 13 residues. CDR3 protein: CASSYSMEGPQHF. The CDR3 bases are TGTGCCAGCAGTTACTCGATGGAGGGGCCCCAGCATTTT.

A few counts support this clonotype. The chain carries TRBV27 and TRBJ2-7, with D possibly matching TRBD1 (6 bases). The ends were cut back, 8 bases at V and 0 bases at J, with 17 bases in the middle. The CDR3 extends over 15 amino acids. Per the germline V gene, CDR1 is MNHEY and CDR2 is SMNVEV (reference sequence). The CDR3 nucleotides read TGTGCCAGCTCCCTTCGTACGGACAGCTCCTACGAGCAGTACTTC. The encoded protein is CASSLRTDSSYEQYF.

This clonotype is a singleton in its sample. The V and J genes are TRBV5-1 and TRBJ2-3; 13 nucleotides agree with TRBD2. The CDR3 runs 15 residues. Germline CDR1 SGHRS, CDR2 YFSETQ. With 5 bases clipped from V and 4 bases from J, the junction kept 4 bases outside the gene matches. The CDR3: CASREGLAGADTQYF. The CDR3, as DNA: TGCGCCAGCAGGGAAGGACTAGCGGGAGCAGATACGCAGTATTTT.

V usage is TRBV20-1 and J usage is TRBJ2-7; 9 nucleotides line up with TRBD1. CDR1 is DFQATT and CDR2 is SNEGSKA in the germline V gene (reference sequence). The V gene end was trimmed by 6 bases and the J gene end by 1 base; junction bases not matched to a gene: 10. CDR3 size: 15 residues. For the CDR3, the DNA is TGCAGTGCAACCGACCACAGGGGGCTATCCTACGAGCAGTACTTC. Encoded protein: CSATDHRGLSYEQYF.

This clonotype was counted between two and nine times. CDR3 coding DNA: TGTGCCAGCAGCTCCGGGACAGGGGGTACCAATGAGCAGTTCTTC. It specifies CASSSGTGGTNEQFF. The chain carries TRBV4-2 and TRBJ2-1; TRBD1 matches 11 bases. Germline-derived CDR1 and CDR2 are LGHNA and YNFKEQ. CDR3 length: 15 residues. J gave up 6 bases and V 5 bases, and 6 bases lay outside the gene matches.

This clonotype was found many times. The V gene is TRBV5-1, the J gene TRBJ1-4; D is unclear. V lost 5 bases and J 0 bases, leaving 8 bases between the germline ends. The CDR3 spans 14 residues. The germline V gene has CDR1 SGHRS and CDR2 YFSETQ. In DNA, the CDR3 is TGCGCCAGCAGATTACAGCCAACTAATGAAAAACTGTTTTTT. This encodes CASRLQPTNEKLFF.

The chain employs TRBV5-1 and TRBJ1-5; 8 bases line up with TRBD1. V lost 4 bases and J lost 6; bases outside the gene matches: 6. Per germline, CDR1 SGHRS and CDR2 YFSETQ. This CDR3 comprises 14 residues. CDR3 in DNA: TGCGCCAGCAGCCTGGGGACAGGCCGTCAGCCCCAGCATTTT. Translated, it gives CASSLGTGRQPQHF.

This clonotype was counted between two and nine times. The gene calls are TRBV21-1 and TRBJ2-1; the table's D gene call, TRBD1, was not cross checked with the DNA. TRBV21-1 counts as a pseudogene. This CDR3 comprises 15 residues. The DNA for the CDR3 is TGTGCCAGCAGCAGCCGGGACGGACCCTACAATGAGCAGTTCTTC. This translates into CASSSRDGPYNEQFF.

The chain recombines TRBV3-1 with TRBJ1-1; a possible D gene is TRBD1 (6 bases). The CDR3 length is 18 residues. Germline values: CDR1 LGHDT, CDR2 YNNKEL (reference sequence). Deletions cut 2 bases from V and 4 bases from J, with 23 bases between. The CDR3 DNA is TGTGCCAGCAGCCAATACAATGCACTACAGGGCGCTCCCACTGAAGCTTTCTTT. Its protein product is CASSQYNALQGAPTEAFF. The full variable domain, in which reference TRBV3-1 and TRBJ1-1 provide the parts outside the CDR3, is DTAVSQTPKYLVTQMGNDKSIKCEQNLGHDTMYWYKQDSKKFLKIMFSYNNKELIINETVPNRFSPKSPDKAHLNLHINSLELGDSAVYFCASSQYNALQGAPTEAFFGQGTRLTVV.

This clonotype was seen ten or more times. This chain links TRBV20-1 with TRBJ2-5, with 7 bases matching TRBD1. CDR3 size: 14 residues. Trimming took 5 bases from V and 5 from J; bases not matched to a gene: 11. CDR1 is DFQATT and CDR2 is SNEGSKA in the germline V gene (reference sequence). The CDR3 here is CSAGRSTGFETQYF. The CDR3 DNA reads as TGCAGTGCTGGAAGATCGACAGGGTTCGAGACCCAGTACTTC.

This clonotype was seen a handful of times. The chain links TRBV12-3 or TRBV12-4 to TRBJ1-5, with D possibly TRBD1 on 5 matching bases. The ends were cut back, 6 bases at V and 3 bases at J, with 9 bases in the middle. The CDR3 has 13 residues. This chain's CDR3 is CASRGRDNQPQHF. Here the CDR3 DNA reads TGTGCCAGCAGGGGACGGGACAATCAGCCCCAGCATTTT.